This T cell receptor beta chain was captured by sequencing in a study of cytomegalovirus exposure and HLA in healthy donors (dated by TCRdb to about 2017). Broadly, across the study: According to a later analysis, the 120 or so validation repertoires were produced on the same platform as the roughly 600 repertoires of the first cohort. The study aimed to test whether signatures of past pathogen exposure could be identified by cataloging public T cell receptors. Besides the first cohort of 500 to 700 subjects, a separate validation cohort made up of 95 to 150 different subjects was used. High-throughput TCR immunosequencing, statistical association of individual TCRs with disease status, and machine learning were combined to predict cytomegalovirus infection status. Beyond this particular receptor, the publication reports: The study listed 150 to 200 TCR beta chains as associated with cytomegalovirus. The authors suggested that the approach could potentially be generalized to other disease states and immunological phenotypes. In vitro tests confirmed that a few of the cytomegalovirus-associated TCR beta chains recognize cytomegalovirus antigens. All 120 or so repertoires were used to score co-occurrence in the validation cohort in a later analysis, because that analysis had no HLA typing for the cohort. Most TCR sequences were observed very rarely across donors, whereas some public TCRs were present in many individuals. A later analysis found that TCRs clustered in the first cohort also tended to co-occur in the 100 to 150 validation repertoires, with approximately 93% of cluster scores above 0. The classifier was reported to diagnose cytomegalovirus status with high specificity and sensitivity in both the original and validation cohorts.

The CDR3 sequence holds 13 residues, the cysteine and phenylalanine included. Left in the record is the CDR3 DNA by itself, 39 bases read in frame from the first base. For this chain, trimming is 6 bases at the V end and 2 bases at the J end, and the number of junction bases without a gene match is 0. The germline V gene provides CDR1 MNHEY and CDR2 SVGAGI. Only one count was recorded for this clone. Its antigen is unknown. No much larger clone is present one base from it, and per-base qualities are unavailable. Library creation used the immunoSEQ multiplex PCR assay. Regarding the original processing steps: A statistical classification framework was built for diagnosing cytomegalovirus status from the catalog of TCR beta chain sequences. TCRdb limited this immuneACCESS table to in-frame rearrangements with V and J called. A share of clones is missing; checked studies link under half to unresolved V genes, and the rest is unexplained. V and J calls and clone size are given by that table; D and trimming were obtained from the DNA. The sample contains about 160,000 clones, about 96% of them found a single time. The ten biggest clones cover approximately 0.97% of the sample.

Donors formed part of the validation cohort, which comprised 120 subjects and was distinct from the first cohort of several hundred subjects. Recombination joined TRBV6-5 with TRBJ1-5; 8 bases in the middle match TRBD1. Specimen: PBMCs. This TCR was sampled from a young woman in good health and CMV-seronegative. The CDR3 corresponds to CASRTGGNQPQHF. The nucleotides read TGTGCCAGCAGGACAGGGGGCAATCAGCCCCAGCATTTT.